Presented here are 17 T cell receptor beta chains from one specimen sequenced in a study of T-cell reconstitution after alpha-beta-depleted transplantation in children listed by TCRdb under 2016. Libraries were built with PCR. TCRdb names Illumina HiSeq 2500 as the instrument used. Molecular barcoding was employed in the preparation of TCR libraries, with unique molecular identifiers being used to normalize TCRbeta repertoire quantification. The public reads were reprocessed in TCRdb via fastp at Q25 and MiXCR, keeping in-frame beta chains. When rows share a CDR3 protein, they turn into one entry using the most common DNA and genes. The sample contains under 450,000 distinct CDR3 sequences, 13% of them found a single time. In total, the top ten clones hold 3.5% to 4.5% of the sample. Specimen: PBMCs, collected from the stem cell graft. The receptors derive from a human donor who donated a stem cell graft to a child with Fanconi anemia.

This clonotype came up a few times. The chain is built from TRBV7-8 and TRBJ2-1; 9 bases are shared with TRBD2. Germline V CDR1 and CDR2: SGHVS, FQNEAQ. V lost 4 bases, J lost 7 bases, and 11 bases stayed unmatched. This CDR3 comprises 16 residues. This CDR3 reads CASSSVGAGGLNEQFF. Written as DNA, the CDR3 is TGTGCCAGCAGCTCCGTTGGAGCGGGGGGTCTGAATGAGCAGTTCTTC.

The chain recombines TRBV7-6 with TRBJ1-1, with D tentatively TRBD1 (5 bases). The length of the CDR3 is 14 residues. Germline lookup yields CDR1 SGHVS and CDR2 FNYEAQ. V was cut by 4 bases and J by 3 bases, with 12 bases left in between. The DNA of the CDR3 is TGTGCCAGCAGCTCATCTGACAGCCACACTGAAGCTTTCTTT. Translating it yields CASSSSDSHTEAFF. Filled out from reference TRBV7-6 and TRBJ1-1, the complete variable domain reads GAGVSQSPRYKVTKRGQDVALRCDPISGHVSLYWYRQALGQGPEFLTYFNYEAQQDKSGLPNDRFSAERPEGSISTLTIQRTEQRDSAMYRCASSSSDSHTEAFFGQGTRLTVV.

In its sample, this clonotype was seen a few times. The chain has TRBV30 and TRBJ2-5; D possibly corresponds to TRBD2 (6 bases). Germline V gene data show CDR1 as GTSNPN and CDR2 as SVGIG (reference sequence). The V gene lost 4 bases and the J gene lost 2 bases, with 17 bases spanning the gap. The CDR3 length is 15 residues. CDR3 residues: CAWNRVGSGQETQYF. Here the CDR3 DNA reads TGTGCCTGGAATAGGGTAGGCAGCGGGCAAGAGACCCAGTACTTC.

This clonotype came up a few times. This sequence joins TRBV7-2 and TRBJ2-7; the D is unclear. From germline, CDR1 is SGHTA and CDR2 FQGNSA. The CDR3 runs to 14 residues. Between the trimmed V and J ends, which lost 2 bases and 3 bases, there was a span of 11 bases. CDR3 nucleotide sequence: TGTGCCAGCAGCTTATCCGCCGGCCACTACGAGCAGTACTTC. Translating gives CASSLSAGHYEQYF.

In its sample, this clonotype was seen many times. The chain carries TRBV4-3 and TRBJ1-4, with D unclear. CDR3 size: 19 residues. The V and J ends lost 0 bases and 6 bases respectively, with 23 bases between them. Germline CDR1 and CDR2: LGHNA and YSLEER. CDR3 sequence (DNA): TGCGCCAGCAGCCAAGATTATGGACCGTCGGATCTCCGGGATGAAAAACTGTTTTTT. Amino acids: CASSQDYGPSDLRDEKLFF.

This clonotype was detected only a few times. Here the CDR3 reads CASSIGNNNEQFF. The DNA of the CDR3 is TGTGCCAGTAGTATCGGGAACAACAATGAGCAGTTCTTC. This sequence joins TRBV19 and TRBJ2-1; possible D gene TRBD2, 5 bases. This CDR3 has 13 residues. Looked up from germline, CDR1 is LNHDA and CDR2 is SQIVND (reference sequence). V lost 3 bases and J 5 bases, leaving 8 bases between the germline ends.

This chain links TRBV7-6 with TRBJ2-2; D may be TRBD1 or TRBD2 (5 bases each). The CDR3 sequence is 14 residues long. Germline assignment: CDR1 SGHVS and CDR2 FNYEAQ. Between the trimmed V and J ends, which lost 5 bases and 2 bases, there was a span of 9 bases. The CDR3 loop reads CASSPGDNTGELFF. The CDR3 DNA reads TGTGCCAGCAGCCCCGGGGACAACACCGGGGAGCTGTTTTTT.

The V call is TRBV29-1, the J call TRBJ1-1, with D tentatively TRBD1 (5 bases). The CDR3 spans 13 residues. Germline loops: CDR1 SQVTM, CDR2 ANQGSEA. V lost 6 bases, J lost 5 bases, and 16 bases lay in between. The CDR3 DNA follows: TGCAGCGTAGACACGGGGCTAGGGACTGAAGCTTTCTTT. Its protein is CSVDTGLGTEAFF.

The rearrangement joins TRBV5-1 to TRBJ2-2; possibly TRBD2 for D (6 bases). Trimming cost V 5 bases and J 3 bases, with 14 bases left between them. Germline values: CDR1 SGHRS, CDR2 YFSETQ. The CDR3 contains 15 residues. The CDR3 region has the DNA TGCGCCAGCAGACCTGGACGGGACTACACCGGGGAGCTGTTTTTT. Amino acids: CASRPGRDYTGELFF.

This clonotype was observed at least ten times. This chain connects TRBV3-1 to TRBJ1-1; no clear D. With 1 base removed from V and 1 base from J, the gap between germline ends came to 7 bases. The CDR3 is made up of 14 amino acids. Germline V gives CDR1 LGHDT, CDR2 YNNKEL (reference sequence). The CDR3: CASSQVGPNTEAFF. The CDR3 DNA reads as TGTGCCAGCAGCCAAGTAGGACCGAACACTGAAGCTTTCTTT.

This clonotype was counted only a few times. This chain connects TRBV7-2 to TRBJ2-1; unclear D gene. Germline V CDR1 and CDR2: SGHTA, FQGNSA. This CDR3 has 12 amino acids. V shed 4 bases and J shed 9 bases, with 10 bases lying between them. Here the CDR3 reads CASSSFAREQFF. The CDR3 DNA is TGTGCCAGCAGCTCATTCGCACGTGAGCAGTTCTTC.

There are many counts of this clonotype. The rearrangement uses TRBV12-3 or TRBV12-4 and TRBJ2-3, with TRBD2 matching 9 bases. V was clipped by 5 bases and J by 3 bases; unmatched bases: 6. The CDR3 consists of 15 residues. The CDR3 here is CASSPTSGPTDTQYF. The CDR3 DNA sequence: TGTGCCAGCAGTCCTACTAGCGGGCCTACAGATACGCAGTATTTT.

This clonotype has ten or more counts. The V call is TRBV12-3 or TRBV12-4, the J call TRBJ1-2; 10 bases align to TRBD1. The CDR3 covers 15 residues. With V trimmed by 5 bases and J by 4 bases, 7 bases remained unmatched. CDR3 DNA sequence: TGTGCCAGCAGTCCTACGGGACAGGGGACCTATGGCTACACCTTC. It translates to CASSPTGQGTYGYTF.

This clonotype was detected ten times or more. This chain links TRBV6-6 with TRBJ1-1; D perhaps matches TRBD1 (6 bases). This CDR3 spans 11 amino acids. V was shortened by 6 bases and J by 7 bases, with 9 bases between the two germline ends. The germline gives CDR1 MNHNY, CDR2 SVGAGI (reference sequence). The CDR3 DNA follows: TGTGCCAGCAGGCGGACAGTTGAAGCTTTCTTT. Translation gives CASRRTVEAFF.

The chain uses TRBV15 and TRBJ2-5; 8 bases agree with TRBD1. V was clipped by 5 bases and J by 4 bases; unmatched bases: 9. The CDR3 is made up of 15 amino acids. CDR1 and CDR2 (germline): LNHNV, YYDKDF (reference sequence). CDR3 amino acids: CATSASRTGLETQYF. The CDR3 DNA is TGTGCCACCAGCGCCTCCCGGACAGGGCTAGAGACCCAGTACTTC.

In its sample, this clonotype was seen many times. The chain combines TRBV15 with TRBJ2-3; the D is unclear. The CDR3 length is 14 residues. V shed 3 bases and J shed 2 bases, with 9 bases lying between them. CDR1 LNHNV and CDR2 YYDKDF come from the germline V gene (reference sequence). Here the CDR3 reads CATSRALDTDTQYF. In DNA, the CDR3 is TGTGCCACCAGCAGGGCTCTAGACACAGATACGCAGTATTTT.

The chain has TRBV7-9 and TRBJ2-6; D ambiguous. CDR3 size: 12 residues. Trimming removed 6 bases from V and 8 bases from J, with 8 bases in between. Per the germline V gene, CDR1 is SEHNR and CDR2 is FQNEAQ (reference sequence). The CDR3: CASSYPTNVLTF. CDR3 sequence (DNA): TGTGCCAGCAGTTATCCCACCAACGTCCTGACTTTC.